Listed here is a single TCR beta chain. This specimen comes from a study of blood T cell repertoires in COVID-19. Germline assignment: CDR1 MNHEY and CDR2 SVGAGI. The CDR3 is made up of 15 amino acids. The ends were cut back, 7 bases at V and 4 bases at J, with 19 bases in the middle. The data were produced by immunoSEQ multiplex PCR, yet TCRdb's version contains in-frame clones alone and is incomplete. Of approximately 100,000 clones listed, 85% to 90% are singletons. V and J are TRBV6-5 and TRBJ1-1, with a tentative D call TRBD1 (6 bases). Sequencing was carried out using peripheral blood. This sequence was found in a man aged 45-60 years with acute or convalescent COVID-19. CDR3 sequence reads: CASNPEPGALTEAFF. Here the CDR3 DNA reads TGTGCCAGCAATCCCGAGCCAGGGGCGCTCACTGAAGCTTTCTTT.